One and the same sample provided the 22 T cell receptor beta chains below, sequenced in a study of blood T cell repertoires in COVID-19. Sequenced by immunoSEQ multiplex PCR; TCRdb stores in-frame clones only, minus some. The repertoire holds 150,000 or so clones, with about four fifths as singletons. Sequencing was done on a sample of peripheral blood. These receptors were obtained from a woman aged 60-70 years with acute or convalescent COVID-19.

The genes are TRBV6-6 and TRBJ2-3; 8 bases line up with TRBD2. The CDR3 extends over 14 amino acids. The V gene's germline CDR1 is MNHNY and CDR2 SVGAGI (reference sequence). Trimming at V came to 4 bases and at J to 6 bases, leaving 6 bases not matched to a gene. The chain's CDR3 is CASSSGTSIDTQYF. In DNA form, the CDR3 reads TGTGCCAGCAGTTCCGGGACTAGTATTGATACGCAGTATTTT.

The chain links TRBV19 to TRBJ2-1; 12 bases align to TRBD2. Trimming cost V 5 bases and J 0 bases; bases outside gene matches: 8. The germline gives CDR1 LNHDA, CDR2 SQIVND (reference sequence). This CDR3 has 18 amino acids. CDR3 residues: CASSPGLAGRSSYNEQFF. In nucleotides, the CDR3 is TGTGCCAGTAGTCCCGGACTAGCGGGGCGCAGCTCCTACAATGAGCAGTTCTTC.

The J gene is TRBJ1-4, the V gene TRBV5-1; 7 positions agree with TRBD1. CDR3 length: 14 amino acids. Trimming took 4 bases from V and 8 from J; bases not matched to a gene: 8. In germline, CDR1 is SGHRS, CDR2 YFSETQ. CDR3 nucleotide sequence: TGCGCCAGCAGCATACAGGGGATCAGGGAAAAACTGTTTTTT. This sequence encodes CASSIQGIREKLFF.

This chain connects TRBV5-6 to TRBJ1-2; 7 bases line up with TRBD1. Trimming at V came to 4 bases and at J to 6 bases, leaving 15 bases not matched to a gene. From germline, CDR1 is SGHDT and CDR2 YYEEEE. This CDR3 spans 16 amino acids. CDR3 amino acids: CASSLTGTIRGHGYTF. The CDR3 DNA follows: TGTGCCAGCAGCCTAACTGGGACCATAAGGGGGCATGGCTACACCTTC.

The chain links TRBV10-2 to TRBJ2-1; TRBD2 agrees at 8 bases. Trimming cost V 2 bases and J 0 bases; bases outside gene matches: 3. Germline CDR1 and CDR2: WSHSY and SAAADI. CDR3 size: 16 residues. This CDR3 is CASSEKAGASYNEQFF. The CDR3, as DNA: TGCGCCAGCAGTGAGAAAGCGGGGGCCTCCTACAATGAGCAGTTCTTC.

The CDR3 loop reads CASSQDLWLAESNEQFF. DNA of the CDR3: TGTGCCAGCAGCCAAGATCTTTGGCTAGCGGAGTCCAATGAGCAGTTCTTC. V usage is TRBV4-2 and J usage is TRBJ2-1, with 7 bases fitting TRBD2. The V gene's germline CDR1 is LGHNA and CDR2 YNFKEQ. The CDR3 length is 17 residues. After removal of 0 bases from V and 6 bases from J, the junction contained 11 bases not matched to a gene.

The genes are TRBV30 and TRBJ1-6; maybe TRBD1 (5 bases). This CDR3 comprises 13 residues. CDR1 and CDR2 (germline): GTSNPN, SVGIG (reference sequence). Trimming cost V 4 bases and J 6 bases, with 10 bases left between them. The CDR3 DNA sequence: TGTGCCTGGAATTTCGGGGGTAATTCACCCCTCCACTTT. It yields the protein CAWNFGGNSPLHF.

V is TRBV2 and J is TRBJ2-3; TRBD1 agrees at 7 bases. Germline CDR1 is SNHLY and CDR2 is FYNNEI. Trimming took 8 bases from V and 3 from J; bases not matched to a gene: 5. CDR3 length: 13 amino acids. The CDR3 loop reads CASGTGATDTQYF. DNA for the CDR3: TGTGCCAGCGGAACAGGGGCGACAGATACGCAGTATTTT. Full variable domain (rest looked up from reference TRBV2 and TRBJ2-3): EPEVTQTPSHQVTQMGQEVILRCVPISNHLYFYWYRQILGQKVEFLVSFYNNEISEKSEIFDDQFSVERPDGSNFTLKIRSTKLEDSAMYFCASGTGATDTQYFGPGTRLTVL.

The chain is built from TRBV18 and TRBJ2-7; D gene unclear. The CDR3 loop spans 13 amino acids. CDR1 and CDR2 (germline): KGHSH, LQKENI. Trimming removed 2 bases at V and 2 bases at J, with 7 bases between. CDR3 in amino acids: CASSPSEAYEQYF. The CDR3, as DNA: TGTGCCAGCTCACCATCCGAGGCCTACGAGCAGTACTTC.

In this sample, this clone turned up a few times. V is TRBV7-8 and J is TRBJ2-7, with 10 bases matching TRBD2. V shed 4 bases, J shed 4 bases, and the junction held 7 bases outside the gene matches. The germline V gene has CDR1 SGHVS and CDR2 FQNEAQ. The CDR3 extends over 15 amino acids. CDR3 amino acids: CASSSPSGGKYEQYF. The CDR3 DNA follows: TGTGCCAGCAGCTCGCCTAGCGGGGGTAAATACGAGCAGTACTTC.

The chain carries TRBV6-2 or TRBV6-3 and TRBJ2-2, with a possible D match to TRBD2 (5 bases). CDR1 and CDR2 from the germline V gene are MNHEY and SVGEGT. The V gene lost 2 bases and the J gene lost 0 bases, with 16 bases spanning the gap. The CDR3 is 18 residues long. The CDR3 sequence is CASSYPSEGWTNTGELFF. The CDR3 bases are TGTGCCAGCAGTTACCCCTCCGAGGGTTGGACGAACACCGGGGAGCTGTTTTTT.

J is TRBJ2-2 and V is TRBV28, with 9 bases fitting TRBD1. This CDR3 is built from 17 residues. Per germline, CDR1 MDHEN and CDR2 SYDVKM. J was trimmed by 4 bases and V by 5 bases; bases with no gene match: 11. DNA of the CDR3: TGTGCCAGCAGTCCCCGGGGACAGGGCCGGGGCACCGGGGAGCTGTTTTTT. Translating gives CASSPRGQGRGTGELFF.

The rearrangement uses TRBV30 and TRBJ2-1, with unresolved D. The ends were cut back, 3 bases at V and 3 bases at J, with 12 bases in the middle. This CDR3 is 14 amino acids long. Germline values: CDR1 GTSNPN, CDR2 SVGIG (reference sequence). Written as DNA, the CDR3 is TGTGCCTGGAGACCAGGTGCTGGCTACAATGAGCAGTTCTTC. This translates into CAWRPGAGYNEQFF.

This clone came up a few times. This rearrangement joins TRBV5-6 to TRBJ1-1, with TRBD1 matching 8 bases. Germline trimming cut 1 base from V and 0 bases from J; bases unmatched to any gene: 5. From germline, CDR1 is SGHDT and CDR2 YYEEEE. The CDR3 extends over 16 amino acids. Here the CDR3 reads CASSLPGQGLNTEAFF. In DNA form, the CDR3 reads TGTGCCAGCAGCTTGCCTGGACAGGGACTGAACACTGAAGCTTTCTTT.

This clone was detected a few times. This CDR3 is CASSLAGGGHQPQHF. The CDR3 DNA reads TGCGCCAGCAGCTTGGCAGGCGGGGGGCATCAGCCCCAGCATTTT. This chain connects TRBV5-1 to TRBJ1-5; the D gene is possibly TRBD1 (6 bases). Germline loops: CDR1 SGHRS, CDR2 YFSETQ. The CDR3 is 15 amino acids. Trimming pared 0 bases from V and 5 bases from J, leaving 12 bases between.

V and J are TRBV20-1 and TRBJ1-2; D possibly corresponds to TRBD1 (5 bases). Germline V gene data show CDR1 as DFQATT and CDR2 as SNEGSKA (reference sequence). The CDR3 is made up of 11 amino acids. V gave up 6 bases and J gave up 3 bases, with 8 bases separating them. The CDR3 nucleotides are TGCAGTGCGCTCAGGGACTATGGCTACACCTTC. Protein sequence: CSALRDYGYTF.

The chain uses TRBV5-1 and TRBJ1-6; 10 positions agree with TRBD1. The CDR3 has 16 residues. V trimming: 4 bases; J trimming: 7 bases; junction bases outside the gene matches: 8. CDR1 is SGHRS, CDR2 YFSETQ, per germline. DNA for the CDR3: TGCGCCAGCAGCATATTTGGACAGGGGGTAAATTCACCCCTCCACTTT. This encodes CASSIFGQGVNSPLHF.

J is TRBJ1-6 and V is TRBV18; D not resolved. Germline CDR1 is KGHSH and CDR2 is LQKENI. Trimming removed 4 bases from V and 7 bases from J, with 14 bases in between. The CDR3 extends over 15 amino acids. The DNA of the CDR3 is TGTGCCAGCTCACAACGGGAACCCACGAATTCACCCCTCCACTTT. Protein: CASSQREPTNSPLHF.

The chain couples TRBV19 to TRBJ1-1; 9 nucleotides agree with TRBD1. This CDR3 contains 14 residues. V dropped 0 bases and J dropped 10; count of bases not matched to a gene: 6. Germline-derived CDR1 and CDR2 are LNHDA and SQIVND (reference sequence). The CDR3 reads CASSIEYRGLGAFF. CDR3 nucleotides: TGTGCCAGTAGTATAGAATACAGGGGGCTGGGAGCTTTCTTT.

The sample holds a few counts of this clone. The CDR3 is CASSPTGYGYTF. In DNA form, the CDR3 reads TGTGCCAGCAGTCCGACAGGCTATGGCTACACCTTC. This rearrangement joins TRBV3-1 (or the pseudogene TRBV3-2) to TRBJ1-2, with D possibly being TRBD1 (6 bases). V lost 6 bases, J lost 4 bases, and 9 bases lay in between. The CDR3 loop spans 12 amino acids. Germline CDR1 reads LGHDT; CDR2 reads YNNKEL (reference sequence).

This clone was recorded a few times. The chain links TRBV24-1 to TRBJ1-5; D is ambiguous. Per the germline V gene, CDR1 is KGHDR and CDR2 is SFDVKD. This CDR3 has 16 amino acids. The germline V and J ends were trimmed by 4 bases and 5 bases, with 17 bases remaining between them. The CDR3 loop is CATSDPGRIGDQPQHF. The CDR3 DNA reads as TGTGCCACCAGTGACCCTGGACGGATCGGGGATCAGCCCCAGCATTTT.

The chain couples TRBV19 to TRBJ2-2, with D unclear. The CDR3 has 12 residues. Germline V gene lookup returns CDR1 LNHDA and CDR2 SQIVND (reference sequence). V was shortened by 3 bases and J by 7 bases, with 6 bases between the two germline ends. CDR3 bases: TGTGCCAGTAGTATTGAGTACGGGGAGCTGTTTTTT. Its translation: CASSIEYGELFF.